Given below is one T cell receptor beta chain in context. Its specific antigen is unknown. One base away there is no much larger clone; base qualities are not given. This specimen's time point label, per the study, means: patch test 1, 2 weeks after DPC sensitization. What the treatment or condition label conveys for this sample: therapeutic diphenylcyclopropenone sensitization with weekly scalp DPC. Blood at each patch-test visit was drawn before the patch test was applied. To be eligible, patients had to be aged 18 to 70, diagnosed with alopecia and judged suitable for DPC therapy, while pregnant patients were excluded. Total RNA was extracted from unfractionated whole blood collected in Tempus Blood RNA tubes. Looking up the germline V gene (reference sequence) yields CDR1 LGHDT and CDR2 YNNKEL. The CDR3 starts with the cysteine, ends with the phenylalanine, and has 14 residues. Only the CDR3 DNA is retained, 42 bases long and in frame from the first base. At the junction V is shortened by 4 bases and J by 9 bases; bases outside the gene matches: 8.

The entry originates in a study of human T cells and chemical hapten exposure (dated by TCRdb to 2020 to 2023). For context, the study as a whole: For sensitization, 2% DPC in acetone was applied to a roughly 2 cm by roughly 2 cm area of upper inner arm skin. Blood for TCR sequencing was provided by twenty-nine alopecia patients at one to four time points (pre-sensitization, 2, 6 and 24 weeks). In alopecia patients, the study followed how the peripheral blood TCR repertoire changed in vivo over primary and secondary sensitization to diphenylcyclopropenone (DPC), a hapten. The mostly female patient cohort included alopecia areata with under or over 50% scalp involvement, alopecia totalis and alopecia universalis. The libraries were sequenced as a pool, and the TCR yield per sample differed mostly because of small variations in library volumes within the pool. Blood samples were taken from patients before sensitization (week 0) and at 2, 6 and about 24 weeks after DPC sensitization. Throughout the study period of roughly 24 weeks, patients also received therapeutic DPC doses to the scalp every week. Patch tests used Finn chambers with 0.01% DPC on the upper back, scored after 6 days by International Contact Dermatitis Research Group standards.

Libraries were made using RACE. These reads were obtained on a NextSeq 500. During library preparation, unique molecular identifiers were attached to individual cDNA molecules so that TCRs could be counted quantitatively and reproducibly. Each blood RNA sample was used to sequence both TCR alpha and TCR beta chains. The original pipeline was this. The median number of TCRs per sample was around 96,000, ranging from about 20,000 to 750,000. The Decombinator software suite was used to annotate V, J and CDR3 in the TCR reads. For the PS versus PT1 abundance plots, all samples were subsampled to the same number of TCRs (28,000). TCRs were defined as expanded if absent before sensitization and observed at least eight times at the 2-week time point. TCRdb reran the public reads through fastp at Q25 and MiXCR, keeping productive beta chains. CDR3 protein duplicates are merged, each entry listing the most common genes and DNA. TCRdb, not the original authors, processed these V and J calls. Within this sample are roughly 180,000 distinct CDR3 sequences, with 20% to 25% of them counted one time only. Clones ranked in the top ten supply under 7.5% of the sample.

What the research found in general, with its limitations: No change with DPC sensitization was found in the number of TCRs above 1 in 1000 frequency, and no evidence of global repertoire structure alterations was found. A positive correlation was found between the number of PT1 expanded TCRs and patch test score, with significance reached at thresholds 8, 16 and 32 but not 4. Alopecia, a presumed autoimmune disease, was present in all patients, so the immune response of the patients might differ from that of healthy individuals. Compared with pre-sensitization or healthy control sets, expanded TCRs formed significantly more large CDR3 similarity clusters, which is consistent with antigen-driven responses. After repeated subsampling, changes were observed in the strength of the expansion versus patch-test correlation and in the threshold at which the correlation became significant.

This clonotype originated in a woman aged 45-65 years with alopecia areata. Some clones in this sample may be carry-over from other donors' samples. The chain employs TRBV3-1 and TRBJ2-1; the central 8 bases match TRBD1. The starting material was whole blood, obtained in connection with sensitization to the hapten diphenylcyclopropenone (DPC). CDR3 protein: CASSPWTGSGEQFF. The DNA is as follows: TGTGCCAGCAGCCCCTGGACAGGGAGCGGTGAGCAGTTCTTC.